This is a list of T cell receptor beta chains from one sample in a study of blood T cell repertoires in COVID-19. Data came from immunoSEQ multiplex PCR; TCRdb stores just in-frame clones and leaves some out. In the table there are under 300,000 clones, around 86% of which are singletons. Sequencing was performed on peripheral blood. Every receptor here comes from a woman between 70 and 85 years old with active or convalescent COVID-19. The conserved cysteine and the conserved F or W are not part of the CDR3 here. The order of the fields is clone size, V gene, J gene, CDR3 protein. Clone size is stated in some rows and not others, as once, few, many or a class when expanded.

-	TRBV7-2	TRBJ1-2	ASSLEGTGNYGYT
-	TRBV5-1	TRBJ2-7	ASSSGPDEQY
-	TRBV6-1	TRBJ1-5	ASSEGPPGDQPQH
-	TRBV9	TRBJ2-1	ASSAAPSREEQF
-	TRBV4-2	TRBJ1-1	ASSQVSSLNTEAF
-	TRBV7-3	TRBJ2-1	ASSLRPSRRWASNEQF
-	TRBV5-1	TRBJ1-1	ASSRGGFSPTEAF
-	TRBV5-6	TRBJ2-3	ASSLGTGDSTDTQY
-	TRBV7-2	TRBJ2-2	ASSSTDTGELF
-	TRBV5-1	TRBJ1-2	ASSLRSGQGTDVYT
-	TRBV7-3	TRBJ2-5	ASSLSGQQETQY
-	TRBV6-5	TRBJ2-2	ASSYSTNTGELF
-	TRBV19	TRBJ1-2	ASSIAGAHGYT
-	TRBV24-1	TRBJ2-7	AIRGSGGPYEQY
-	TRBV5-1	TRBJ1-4	ASSFSDSAEKLF
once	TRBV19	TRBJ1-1	ATTTGPTEAF
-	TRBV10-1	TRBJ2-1	ASALAGGDEQF
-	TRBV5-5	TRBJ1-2	ASSGTGGSLGYT
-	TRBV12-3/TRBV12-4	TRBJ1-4	ASRPAGREKLF
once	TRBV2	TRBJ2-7	ASTGGQGGFEQY
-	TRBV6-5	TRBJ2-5	ASSYDKPRGETQY
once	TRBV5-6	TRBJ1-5	ASSKLVEEPQH
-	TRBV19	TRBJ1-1	ASSISWTSPEAF
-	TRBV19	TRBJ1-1	ASSFDRGTEAF
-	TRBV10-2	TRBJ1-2	ASSESIYRDGYT
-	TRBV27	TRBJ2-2	ASSLGQIMGQRPWGELF
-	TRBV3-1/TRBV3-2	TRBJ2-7	ASSRTVSHEQY
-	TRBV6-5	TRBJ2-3	ASSFSQGVDTQY
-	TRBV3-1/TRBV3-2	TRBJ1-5	ASSPGGQPQH
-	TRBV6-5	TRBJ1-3	ASSYGDSSGNTIY
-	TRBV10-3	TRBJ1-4	AIRDSFATNEKLF
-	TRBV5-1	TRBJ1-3	ASSRTGDAGNTIY
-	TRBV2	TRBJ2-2	ASRGQGNTGELF
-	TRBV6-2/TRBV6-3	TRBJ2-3	ASSYTLMGDTQY
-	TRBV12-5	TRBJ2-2	ASGSGQPNTGELF
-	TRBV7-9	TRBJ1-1	ASSQGLGLNTEAF
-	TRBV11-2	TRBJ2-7	ASSSVAEQY
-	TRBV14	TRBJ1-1	ASSQGRTANTEAF
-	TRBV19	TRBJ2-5	ASSIERAGGPRQETQY
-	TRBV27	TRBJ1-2	ASSNRDRGGYGYT
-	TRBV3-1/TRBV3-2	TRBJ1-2	ASSQDQGHGYT
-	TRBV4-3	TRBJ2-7	ASSQGGQGLYEQY
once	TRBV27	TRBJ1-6	ASSPWGGNNSPLH
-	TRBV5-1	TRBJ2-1	ASSLLRRSSYNEQF
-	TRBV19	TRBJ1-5	ASSMSAGQASNQPQH
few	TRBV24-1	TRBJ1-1	ATSETGVRLTEAF
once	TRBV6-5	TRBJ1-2	ASRLRQGSDGYT
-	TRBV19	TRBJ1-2	ASSTTGTASYGYT
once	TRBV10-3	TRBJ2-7	AISAYAPGQGQYEQY
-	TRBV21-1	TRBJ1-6	ASSKGEPGHYNSPLH
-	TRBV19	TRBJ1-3	ASRTVSGNTIY
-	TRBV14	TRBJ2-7	ASSPIVMSGTGSYEQY
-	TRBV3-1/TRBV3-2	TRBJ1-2	ASSQDSVRGYT
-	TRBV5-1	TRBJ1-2	ASSSGTGGYGYT
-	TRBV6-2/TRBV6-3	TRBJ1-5	ASSSLTGGNQPQH
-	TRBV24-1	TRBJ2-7	ATPVRYISEDEQY
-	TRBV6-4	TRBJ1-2	ASSVDSAIKGYGYT
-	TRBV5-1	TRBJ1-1	ASRVDRMKAF
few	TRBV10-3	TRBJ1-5	AISEETGVFEGNQPQH
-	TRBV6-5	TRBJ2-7	ASGRQGSSYEQY